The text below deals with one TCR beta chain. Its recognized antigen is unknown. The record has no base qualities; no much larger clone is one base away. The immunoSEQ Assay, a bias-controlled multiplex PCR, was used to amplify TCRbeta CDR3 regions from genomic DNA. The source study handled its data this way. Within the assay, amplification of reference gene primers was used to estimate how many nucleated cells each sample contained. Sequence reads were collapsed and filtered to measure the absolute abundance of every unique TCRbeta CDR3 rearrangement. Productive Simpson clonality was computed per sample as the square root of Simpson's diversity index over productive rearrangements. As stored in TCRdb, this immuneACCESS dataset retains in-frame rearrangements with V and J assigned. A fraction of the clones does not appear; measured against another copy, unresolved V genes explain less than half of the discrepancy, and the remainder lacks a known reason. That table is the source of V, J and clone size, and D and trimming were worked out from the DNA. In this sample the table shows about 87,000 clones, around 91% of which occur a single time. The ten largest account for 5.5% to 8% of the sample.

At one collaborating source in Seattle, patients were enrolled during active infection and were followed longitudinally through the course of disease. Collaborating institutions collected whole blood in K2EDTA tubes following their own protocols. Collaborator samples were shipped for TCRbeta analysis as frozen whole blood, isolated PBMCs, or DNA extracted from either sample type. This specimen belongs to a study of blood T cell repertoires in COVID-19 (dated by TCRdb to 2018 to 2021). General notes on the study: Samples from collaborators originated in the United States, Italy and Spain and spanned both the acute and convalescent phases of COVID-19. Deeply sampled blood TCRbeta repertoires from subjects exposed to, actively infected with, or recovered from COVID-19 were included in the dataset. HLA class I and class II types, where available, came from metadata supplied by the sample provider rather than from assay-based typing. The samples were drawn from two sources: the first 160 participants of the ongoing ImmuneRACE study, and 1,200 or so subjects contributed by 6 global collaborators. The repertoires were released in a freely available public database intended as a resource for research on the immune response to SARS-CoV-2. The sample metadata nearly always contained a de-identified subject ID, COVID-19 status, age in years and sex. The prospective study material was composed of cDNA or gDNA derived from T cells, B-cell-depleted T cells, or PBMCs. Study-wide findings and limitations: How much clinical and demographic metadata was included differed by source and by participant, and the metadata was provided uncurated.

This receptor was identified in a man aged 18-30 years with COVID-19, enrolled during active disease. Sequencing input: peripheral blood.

In nucleotide form, the sequence is TGTGCCACCAGTTATCGGACAAAAGAGACCCAGTACTTC. This gives the protein CATSYRTKETQYF. The V and J genes are TRBV24-1 and TRBJ2-5; TRBD1 might be the D gene, on 5 matching bases. Measured from the cysteine to the phenylalanine, the CDR3 is 13 residues long. CDR3 DNA only is kept here, 39 bases in frame from base 1. V is reduced by 6 bases and J by 3 bases, leaving a spacing of 10 bases between them. CDR1 and CDR2 are read off the germline V gene as KGHDR and SFDVKD.